The clone carrying this T cell receptor (beta chain) has more than one count but fewer than ten. Its antigen is unknown. TCRdb re-derived calls from the reads in MiXCR, one entry per CDR3 protein. Among 550,000 to 700,000 distinct CDR3 sequences listed, almost 40% were seen once. This record belongs to a study of T cell repertoires in cytomegalovirus infection. Study at large: Public signatures in TCR beta pointed to CMV infection and matching HLA type.

J was trimmed by 0 bases and V by 3 bases; bases with no gene match: 6. This CDR3 is 16 amino acids long. Germline assignment: CDR1 SGHTA and CDR2 FQGNSA. Study-wide results and caveats: Using cumulative public TCR beta family frequency, the authors identified those who carried CMV together with the relevant HLA. In two of eight donors, the top clonotype was HLA-C-restricted CMV-specific.

The receptor was derived from a human donor in good health (CMV status not recorded). Some clones in this sample may be carry-over from other donors' samples. Source: cultured PBMCs, taken from culture after CMV antigen stimulation. The chain couples TRBV7-2 to TRBJ2-3, with TRBD1 matching 7 bases. CDR3 amino acids: CASSLDGQASTDTQYF. The CDR3 DNA is TGTGCCAGCAGCTTGGACGGACAGGCTAGCACAGATACGCAGTATTTT.